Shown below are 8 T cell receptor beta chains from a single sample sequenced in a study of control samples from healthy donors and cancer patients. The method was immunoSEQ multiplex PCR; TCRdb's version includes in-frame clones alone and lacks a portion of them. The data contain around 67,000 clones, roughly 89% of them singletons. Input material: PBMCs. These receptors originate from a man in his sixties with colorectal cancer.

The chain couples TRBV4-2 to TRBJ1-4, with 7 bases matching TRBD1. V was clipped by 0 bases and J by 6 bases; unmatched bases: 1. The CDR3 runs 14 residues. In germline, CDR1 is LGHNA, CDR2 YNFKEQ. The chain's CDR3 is CASSQDRGDEKLFF. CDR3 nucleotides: TGTGCCAGCAGCCAAGACAGGGGGGATGAAAAACTGTTTTTT.

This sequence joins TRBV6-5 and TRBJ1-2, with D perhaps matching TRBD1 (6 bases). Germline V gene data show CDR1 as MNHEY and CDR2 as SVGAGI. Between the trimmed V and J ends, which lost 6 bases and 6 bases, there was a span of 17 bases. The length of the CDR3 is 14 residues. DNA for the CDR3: TGTGCCAGCAGGGTCCTTGGGGGGCAGAATGGCTACACCTTC. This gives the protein CASRVLGGQNGYTF.

The DNA for the CDR3 is TGTGCCAGCAGCCTTACGAGACAGGGGCGGGAGCAGTACTTC. Protein: CASSLTRQGREQYF. The V gene is TRBV6-6, the J gene TRBJ2-7, with TRBD1 matching over 8 bases. V lost 6 bases and J lost 7; bases outside the gene matches: 11. CDR1 and CDR2 from the germline V gene are MNHNY and SVGAGI (reference sequence). The CDR3 consists of 14 residues.

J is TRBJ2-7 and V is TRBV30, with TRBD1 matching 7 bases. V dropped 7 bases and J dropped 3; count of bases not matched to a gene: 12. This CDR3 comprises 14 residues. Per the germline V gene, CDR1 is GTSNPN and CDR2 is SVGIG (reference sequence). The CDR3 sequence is CASTHQGQLYEQYF. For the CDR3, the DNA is TGTGCCTCAACCCACCAGGGACAGCTCTACGAGCAGTACTTC.

DNA for the CDR3: TGTGCCAGCAGCTTAGCCTTTAACGGACAGTCGTCCGGGGAGCTGTTTTTT. Translation: CASSLAFNGQSSGELFF. V and J are TRBV7-2 and TRBJ2-2, with D tentatively TRBD1 (6 bases). The CDR3 sequence is 17 residues long. Germline V gene sequence: CDR1 SGHTA, CDR2 FQGNSA. V was trimmed by 0 bases and J by 6 bases, leaving 17 bases between them.

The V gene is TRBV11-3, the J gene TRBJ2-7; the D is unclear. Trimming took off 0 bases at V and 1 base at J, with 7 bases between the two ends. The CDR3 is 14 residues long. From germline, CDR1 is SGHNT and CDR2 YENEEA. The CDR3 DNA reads TGTGCCAGCAGCTTAGAGGCTGGTTCCTACGAGCAGTACTTC. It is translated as CASSLEAGSYEQYF.

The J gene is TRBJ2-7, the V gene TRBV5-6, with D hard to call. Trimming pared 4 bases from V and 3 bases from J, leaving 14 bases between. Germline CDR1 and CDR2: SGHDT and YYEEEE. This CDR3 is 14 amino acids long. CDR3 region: CASSRLIRSYEQYF. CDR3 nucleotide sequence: TGTGCCAGCAGCCGCCTAATTAGGAGCTACGAGCAGTACTTC.

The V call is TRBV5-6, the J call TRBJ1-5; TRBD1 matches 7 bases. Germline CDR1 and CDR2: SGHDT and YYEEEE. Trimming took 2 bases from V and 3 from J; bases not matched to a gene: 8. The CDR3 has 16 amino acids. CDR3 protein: CASSFRGGYINQPQHF. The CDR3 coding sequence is TGTGCCAGCAGCTTTCGAGGGGGCTATATCAATCAGCCCCAGCATTTT.